The TCR beta chain described here comes from a study of CD8+ T cells in alopecia areata. Investigators isolated RNA and reverse transcribed it into cDNA to act as the sequencing template. The repertoire was sequenced with immunoSEQ multiplex PCR; TCRdb's copy has only in-frame clones and lacks some. This table holds 90,000 to 150,000 clones, approximately 58% found once. To note about this clone: Its antigen is as yet unknown.

General study points: Sequence data from scalp samples additionally include resident alphabeta T cells of normal skin.

Sequences were obtained from CD4+ T cells sorted from blood. The receptor comes from a human donor in good health.

CDR3 DNA sequence: TGTGCCTGGAGTGGGGGACGGCTCTCCTACGAGCAGTACTTC. This codes for CAWSGGRLSYEQYF. The rearrangement links TRBV30 to TRBJ2-7; D assignment may be TRBD1 or TRBD2 (5 bases each). CDR3 length equals 14 residues. Trimming stripped 1 base from V and 0 bases from J, with 10 bases between. Germline V gene lookup returns CDR1 GTSNPN and CDR2 SVGIG (reference sequence).